This T cell receptor (beta chain) came from a study of cytomegalovirus exposure and HLA in healthy donors. Notes on the study in general: CMV serostatus was the sole immune exposure data available. In most subjects, TCR beta sequences reportedly gave accurate predictions of HLA-A and HLA-B alleles.

Details on this clone: Its antigen is not known.

There are 13 residues in the CDR3. Germline V gives CDR1 SGHTA, CDR2 FQGTGA. J gave up 6 bases and V 5 bases, and 6 bases lay outside the gene matches. 13 Jbeta primers and 60 Vbeta primers were used for the PCR. The assay was immunoSEQ multiplex PCR, and TCRdb's table has in-frame clones only and misses some. The sample has 97,000 or so clones; roughly 85% are singletons. The source of this sequence is a man aged 40-49 years in good health and CMV-seronegative. The chain employs TRBV7-3 and TRBJ2-7; 8 bases line up with TRBD1. Sequencing input: PBMCs. The CDR3 sequence: CASSGHRGTEQYF. The CDR3 DNA reads TGTGCCAGCAGCGGGCACAGGGGGACCGAGCAGTACTTC.